The rows below give T cell receptor beta chains drawn from one sample of a study of shared clonotypes between healthy human individuals. Repertoires were generated with immunoSEQ multiplex PCR, while TCRdb's copy carries only in-frame clones and drops some. The sample has around 1.9 million clones, about 92% seen once; the top ten hold approximately 1.7%. The sample comprised naive CD8+ T cells from PBMCs. The receptors were gathered from a man younger than 35 in good health. Some clones in this sample may be carry-over from other donors' samples. Both conserved end residues are part of each CDR3. The order of the fields is D gene, J gene, clone size, V gene, CDR3 protein. The D gene is left open where the match is weak. Expanded clones get a size class; other rows say once, few or many, or leave the size out.

. TRBJ2-7 . TRBV6-1 CASSEAVSGTSSYEQYF
. TRBJ2-4 . TRBV21-1 CASSARELGGLRAKNIQYF
. TRBJ2-7 . TRBV30 CAWSAPSEQYF
. TRBJ2-7 . TRBV7-9 CASSLGFQAGSYEQYF
. TRBJ2-6 once TRBV18 CASSPGTRLVANVLTF
. TRBJ1-1 . TRBV5-1 CASSFPTAAENTEAFF
TRBD1 TRBJ2-7 . TRBV10-3 CAIWDRGGEQYF
. TRBJ2-2 . TRBV7-8 CASRPTGGGLNTGELFF
. TRBJ1-4 . TRBV7-8 CASSFWNEKLFF
. TRBJ2-3 . TRBV7-9 CASSPRVRVTDTQYF
TRBD1 TRBJ1-1 . TRBV6-5 CASSISQGASEAFF
. TRBJ1-4 . TRBV5-1 CASSSGGEKLFF
TRBD1 TRBJ2-7 . TRBV15 CATSETGGTYEQYF
. TRBJ1-5 . TRBV28 CALSGGGNQPQHF
. TRBJ1-5 . TRBV28 CASSWGQPQHF
. TRBJ2-7 . TRBV4-2 CASSQVDSSSYEQYF
TRBD1 TRBJ1-4 . TRBV29-1 CSVEVRQGLRGDNEKLFF
. TRBJ2-7 . TRBV5-1 CASSLLAGSSYEQYF
TRBD2 TRBJ2-1 . TRBV28 CASGRVYNEQFF
TRBD2 TRBJ2-1 . TRBV4-1 CASSQDSSGRAGEQFF
. TRBJ1-1 . TRBV9 CASSEAGIMNTEAFF
. TRBJ2-7 . TRBV4-1 CASSQEGGSPLYEQYF
TRBD2 TRBJ2-3 . TRBV28 CASSPLAEGITDTQYF
. TRBJ1-5 . TRBV6-5 CASRVGAEGNQPQHF
TRBD2 TRBJ2-2 . TRBV7-9 CASSLASAGAGELFF
. TRBJ2-7 . TRBV27 CASRGSPYEQYF
TRBD2 TRBJ2-7 . TRBV9 CASSEGGLAGDYEQYF
. TRBJ1-2 . TRBV7-9 CASSSTKKGVNYGYTF
TRBD1 TRBJ2-1 . TRBV29-1 CSVQLKRQGPFYNEQFF
. TRBJ2-7 . TRBV21-1 CASSSPLHTISYEQYF
. TRBJ1-1 . TRBV19 CASSRPQAFDTEAFF
TRBD1 TRBJ1-2 . TRBV11-2 CASSWGQGNYGYTF
. TRBJ1-1 . TRBV5-1 CASSLGAGTEAFF
. TRBJ2-7 . TRBV9 CASSVGVRNEQYF
TRBD2 TRBJ2-1 few TRBV9 CASSVVAGEYNEQFF
TRBD1 TRBJ1-1 . TRBV11-1 CASSLVSGGRTEAFF